This T cell receptor beta chain is from a study of early T cells in non-severe SARS-CoV-2 infection. Each CDR3 protein is one row after TCRdb ran MiXCR on the 5' RACE reads. Among 95,000 to 110,000 distinct CDR3 sequences listed, approximately 10% were seen once. Ten or more counts support this clonotype. Germline lookup yields CDR1 MNHEY and CDR2 SVGAGI. V lost 5 bases and J lost 2, with 13 bases in between. The CDR3 is 15 amino acids. The receptor was isolated from an adult who was a healthcare worker with PCR-confirmed SARS-CoV-2 infection or an uninfected control (not recorded which). J is TRBJ1-5 and V is TRBV6-5; no clear D gene. The sample consisted of whole blood. The DNA of the CDR3 is TGTGCCAGCAGTGATCCCCAAACGGGCAATCAGCCCCAGCATTTT. It specifies CASSDPQTGNQPQHF.